This T cell receptor beta chain was captured by sequencing in a study of beta chain features in type 1 diabetes. Study overall: All samples together contributed 100 million to 120 million sorted cells for examination.

The germline V and J ends were trimmed by 3 bases and 7 bases, with 4 bases remaining between them. The CDR3 has 12 amino acids. The V gene's germline CDR1 is SGHVS and CDR2 FQNEAQ. The entirety of the isolated RNA underwent reverse transcription, so expressed TCRB transcripts were sequenced. The data were produced by immunoSEQ multiplex PCR, yet TCRdb's version contains in-frame clones alone and is incomplete. The sample includes 200,000 to 250,000 clones, 13% to 15% of them seen just once. Each sorted population was over 95% pure. On this clone itself: The antigen is not known.

Broader study findings: Moderately but significantly shorter TCRB CDR3s were found in Type 1 diabetes patients in all four CD4+ subsets.

This rearrangement joins TRBV7-8 to TRBJ1-6, with D hard to call. The source is a woman aged 35 to 49 in good health. The sample was naive CD4+ T cells from blood. CDR3 residues: CASSLSNSPLHF. The DNA for the CDR3 is TGTGCCAGCAGCTTGTCGAATTCACCCCTCCACTTT.